Listed here are 5 T cell receptor beta chains from one sample, sequenced in a study of CD8 T cells in Susac syndrome. RNA was extracted with the RNeasy kit, and a quantity of 0.5 to 1 ug was reverse transcribed using random hexamers. TCRdb analysed the immunoSEQ multiplex PCR reads with MiXCR anew, one entry per CDR3 protein. The profile shows roughly 160,000 distinct CDR3 sequences, about 96% of them singletons. Sequenced sample: CD4+ T cells from PBMCs. The receptors shown here come from a human donor with Susac syndrome.

The gene calls are TRBV6-5 and TRBJ2-5; 12 bases are a match to TRBD2. The germline V gene has CDR1 MNHEY and CDR2 SVGAGI. The CDR3 runs 15 residues. Unmatched junction bases numbered 8, after V lost 7 bases and J lost 5 bases. In DNA form, the CDR3 reads TGTGCCAGCAAAAAGGCTAGCGGGGGGGCCGAGACCCAGTACTTC. Translated, it gives CASKKASGGAETQYF.

This chain joins TRBV29-1 and TRBJ1-2; 10 nucleotides align to TRBD1. This CDR3 comprises 14 residues. Germline CDR1 and CDR2: SQVTM and ANQGSEA. V gave up 8 bases and J gave up 4 bases; unmatched junction bases: 10. The CDR3 DNA follows: TGCAGCACTGACAGGGGGCTCGAGGGCTATGGCTACACCTTC. Its translation: CSTDRGLEGYGYTF.

This clonotype was seen only once. The V call is TRBV28, the J call TRBJ2-4; 7 bases are a match to TRBD1. The V segment lost 3 bases and the J segment 3 bases; nucleotides outside the gene matches: 5. Looked up from germline, CDR1 is MDHEN and CDR2 is SYDVKM. This CDR3 has 15 residues. CDR3 sequence reads: CASSLKGGVKNIQYF. The CDR3 nucleotides are TGTGCCAGCAGTTTGAAAGGGGGCGTCAAAAACATTCAGTACTTC. Supplemented by reference TRBV28 and TRBJ2-4, the full variable domain reads DVKVTQSSRYLVKRTGEKVFLECVQDMDHENMFWYRQDPGLGLRLIYFSYDVKMKEKGDIPEGYSVSREKKERFSLILESASTNQTSMYLCASSLKGGVKNIQYFGAGTRLSVL.

The chain links TRBV15 to TRBJ2-1; D uncertain. This CDR3 comprises 12 residues. V lost 5 bases and J 7 bases, leaving 9 bases between the germline ends. The germline CDR1 and CDR2 sequences are LNHNV and YYDKDF (reference sequence). The CDR3 DNA sequence: TGTGCCACCAGCGCGGTCCGAAATGAGCAGTTCTTC. This codes for CATSAVRNEQFF.

This sequence joins TRBV5-1 and TRBJ2-7; TRBD1 agrees at 7 bases. The CDR3 is 13 residues long. Trimming at V came to 5 bases and at J to 3 bases, leaving 5 bases not matched to a gene. Germline loops: CDR1 SGHRS, CDR2 YFSETQ. In nucleotides, the CDR3 is TGCGCCAGCAGTACGGGACAGCTCTACGAGCAGTACTTC. Protein: CASSTGQLYEQYF.